The source of this T cell receptor beta chain is a study of blood T cell repertoires in COVID-19. Study overall: COVID-19 samples collected from the United States, Italy and Spain covered acute and convalescent phases. Sources were T cells, B-cell-depleted T cells, or PBMCs; the material itself was cDNA or gDNA.

This clone was recorded a few times. Authors' data handling: Estimates of nucleated cell counts were drawn from the amplification of reference gene primers. Using immunoSEQ multiplex PCR, the repertoire was profiled, and TCRdb retains in-frame clones only, with some absent. D and trimming were read from the DNA, whereas the V and J calls and clone size are those reported in that table. This repertoire shows 190,000 or so clones, around 88% found once; its top ten account for approximately 2.9%. Germline loops: CDR1 SGHNT, CDR2 YYREEE (reference sequence). The CDR3 runs 14 residues. The V and J ends lost 0 bases and 2 bases respectively, with 6 bases between them.

This sequence joins TRBV5-4 and TRBJ1-3; D uncertain. The sequenced sample consisted of peripheral blood. The receptor's source is a man in his forties or fifties with active or convalescent COVID-19. The CDR3 protein is CASSLGAPGNTIYF. DNA of the CDR3: TGTGCCAGCAGCTTGGGGGCTCCTGGAAACACCATATATTTT.